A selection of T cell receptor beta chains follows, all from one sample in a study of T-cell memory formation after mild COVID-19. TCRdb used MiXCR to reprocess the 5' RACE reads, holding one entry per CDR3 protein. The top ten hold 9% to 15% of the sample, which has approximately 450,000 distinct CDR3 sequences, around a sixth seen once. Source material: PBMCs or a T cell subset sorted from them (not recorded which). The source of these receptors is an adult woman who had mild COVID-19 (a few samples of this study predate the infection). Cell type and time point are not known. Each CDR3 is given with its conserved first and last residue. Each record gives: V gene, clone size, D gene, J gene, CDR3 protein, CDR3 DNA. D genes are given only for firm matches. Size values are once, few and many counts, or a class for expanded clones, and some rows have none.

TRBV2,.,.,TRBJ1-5,CASSNRQAYQPQHF,TGTGCCAGCAGCAACCGACAGGCCTATCAGCCCCAGCATTTT
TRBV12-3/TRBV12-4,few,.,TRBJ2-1,CASSLRQVSYNEQFF,TGTGCCAGCAGTCTCCGACAGGTGTCCTACAATGAGCAGTTCTTC
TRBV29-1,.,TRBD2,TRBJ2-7,CSANARWGGGAYEQYF,TGCAGCGCTAACGCACGATGGGGCGGGGGAGCCTACGAGCAGTACTTC
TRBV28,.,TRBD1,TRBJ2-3,CASSLWGQDFERGLTDTQYF,TGTGCCAGCAGTTTATGGGGACAGGACTTTGAACGGGGACTCACAGATACGCAGTATTTT
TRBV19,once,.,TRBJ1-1,CASSMREQGIEAFF,TGTGCCAGTAGTATGCGGGAGCAGGGAATTGAAGCTTTCTTT
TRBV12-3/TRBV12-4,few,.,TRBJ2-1,CASLLRSSYNEQFF,TGTGCCAGCCTCCTTAGGAGCTCCTACAATGAGCAGTTCTTC
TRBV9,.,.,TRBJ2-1,CASSDPHNRQDNNEQFF,TGTGCCAGCAGCGACCCGCACAATCGACAGGATAACAATGAGCAGTTCTTC
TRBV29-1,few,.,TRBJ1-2,CSVEPGQSYGYTF,TGCAGCGTTGAGCCAGGGCAGTCCTATGGCTACACCTTC
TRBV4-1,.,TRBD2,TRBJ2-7,CASSRTSGSSDEQYF,TGCGCCAGCAGCCGGACTAGCGGGAGTTCGGACGAGCAGTACTTC
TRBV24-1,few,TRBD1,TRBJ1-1,CATSEPRQGNTEAFF,TGTGCCACCAGTGAACCTAGACAGGGGAACACTGAAGCTTTCTTT
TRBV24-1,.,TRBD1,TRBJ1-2,CATSDSLGPGTGYGYTF,TGTGCCACCAGTGATTCCTTAGGCCCCGGGACAGGCTATGGCTACACCTTC
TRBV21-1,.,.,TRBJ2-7,CASSKEGGRVSSYEQYF,TGTGCCAGCAGCAAAGAGGGCGGGAGGGTCAGCTCCTACGAGCAGTACTTC
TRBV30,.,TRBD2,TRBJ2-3,CAWSVGGGASDTQYF,TGTGCCTGGAGTGTCGGGGGGGGGGCCTCAGATACGCAGTATTTT
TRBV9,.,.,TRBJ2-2,CASSVVLGPRLFF,TGTGCCAGCAGCGTAGTCTTGGGGCCGAGGCTGTTTTTT
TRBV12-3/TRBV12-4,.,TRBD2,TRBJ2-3,CASSYFSGSRSTDTQYF,TGTGCCAGCAGTTACTTTAGCGGGAGTAGGAGCACAGATACGCAGTATTTT
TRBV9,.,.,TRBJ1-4,CASSGPGPPTNEKLFF,TGTGCCAGCAGCGGGCCGGGACCTCCAACTAATGAAAAACTGTTTTTT
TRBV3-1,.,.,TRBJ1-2,CASSLPGLNYGYTF,TGTGCCAGCAGCCTACCGGGCCTCAACTATGGCTACACCTTC
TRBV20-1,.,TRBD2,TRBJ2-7,CSARGLAGWDEQYF,TGCAGTGCTAGAGGACTAGCGGGTTGGGACGAGCAGTACTTC
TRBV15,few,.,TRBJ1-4,CATSRDVGLTAEKLFF,TGTGCCACCAGCAGAGATGTCGGACTTACGGCCGAAAAACTGTTTTTT
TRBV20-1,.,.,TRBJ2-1,CSARNRQSLNEQFF,TGCAGTGCTAGGAACAGGCAATCCCTCAATGAGCAGTTCTTC
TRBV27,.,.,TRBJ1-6,CASSLVGSSYNSPLHF,TGTGCCAGCAGTTTAGTCGGGAGCTCCTATAATTCACCCCTCCACTTT
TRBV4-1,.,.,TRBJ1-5,CASSPNTESNQPQHF,TGCGCCAGCAGCCCAAACACGGAAAGCAATCAGCCCCAGCATTTT
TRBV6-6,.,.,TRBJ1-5,CASSYSHRRNQPQHF,TGTGCCAGCAGTTACTCCCATCGCAGGAATCAGCCCCAGCATTTT
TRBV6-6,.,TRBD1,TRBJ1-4,CASSATGGPNEKLFF,TGTGCCAGCAGTGCTACAGGGGGGCCTAATGAAAAACTGTTTTTT
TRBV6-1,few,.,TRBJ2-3,CASSQGGMTDTQYF,TGTGCCAGCAGCCAAGGGGGGATGACAGATACGCAGTATTTT
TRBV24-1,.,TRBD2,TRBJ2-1,CATSDQGTSGSNEQFF,TGTGCCACCAGTGACCAAGGGACTAGCGGGAGCAATGAGCAGTTCTTC
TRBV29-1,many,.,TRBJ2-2,CSVGTAPTGELFF,TGCAGCGTTGGGACAGCCCCCACCGGGGAGCTGTTTTTT
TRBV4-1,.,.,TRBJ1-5,CASSHWAEDYSNQPQHF,TGCGCCAGCAGCCACTGGGCGGAGGATTATAGCAATCAGCCCCAGCATTTT
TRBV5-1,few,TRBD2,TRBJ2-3,CASSLVGTSGRYTDTQYF,TGCGCCAGCAGCTTGGTTGGGACTAGCGGGAGGTACACAGATACGCAGTATTTT
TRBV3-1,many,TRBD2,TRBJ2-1,CASSPGGGRGHNEQFF,TGTGCCAGCAGCCCCGGGGGGGGCCGGGGGCACAATGAGCAGTTCTTC
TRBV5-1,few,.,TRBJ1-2,CASSLEVQTNYGYTF,TGCGCCAGCAGCTTGGAGGTTCAGACCAACTATGGCTACACCTTC
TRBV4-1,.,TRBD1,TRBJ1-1,CASSRSTGPGPEAFF,TGCGCCAGCAGCCGTTCGACAGGGCCCGGGCCTGAAGCTTTCTTT
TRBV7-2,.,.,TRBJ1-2,CASSFDTGPNYGYTF,TGTGCCAGCAGCTTCGACACCGGGCCTAACTATGGCTACACCTTC
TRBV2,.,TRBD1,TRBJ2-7,CASSVFGTGVSYEQYF,TGTGCCAGCAGTGTGTTTGGGACAGGGGTCTCCTACGAGCAGTACTTC
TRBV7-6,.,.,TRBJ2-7,CASSFIRGGEQYF,TGTGCCAGCAGCTTCATCAGGGGAGGCGAGCAGTACTTC
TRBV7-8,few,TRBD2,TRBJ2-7,CASSFGGGNYEQYF,TGTGCCAGCAGCTTTGGCGGGGGGAATTACGAGCAGTACTTC
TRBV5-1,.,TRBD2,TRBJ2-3,CASSLDASGRSTDTQYF,TGCGCCAGCAGCTTGGACGCGAGCGGGAGGTCCACAGATACGCAGTATTTT
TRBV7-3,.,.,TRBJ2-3,CASSLSPTDTQYF,TGTGCCAGCAGCTTATCCCCCACAGATACGCAGTATTTT
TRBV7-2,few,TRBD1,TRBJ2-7,CASSAQGNEQYF,TGTGCCAGCAGCGCACAGGGGAACGAGCAGTACTTC
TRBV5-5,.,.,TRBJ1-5,CASSLVGAVDQPQHF,TGTGCCAGCAGCTTAGTTGGGGCTGTGGATCAGCCCCAGCATTTT
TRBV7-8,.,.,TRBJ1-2,CASSLVLRRGSGYGYTF,TGTGCCAGCAGCTTAGTTCTTCGGCGGGGGTCCGGCTATGGCTACACCTTC
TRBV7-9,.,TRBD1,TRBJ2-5,CASATGNETQYF,TGTGCCAGCGCGACAGGGAACGAGACCCAGTACTTC
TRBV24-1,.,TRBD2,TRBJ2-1,CATSGPSGSYNEQFF,TGTGCCACCAGTGGGCCAAGCGGGAGCTACAATGAGCAGTTCTTC
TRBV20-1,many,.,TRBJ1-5,CSASPGGRFSNQPQHF,TGCAGTGCGTCCCCCGGAGGCCGGTTTAGCAATCAGCCCCAGCATTTT
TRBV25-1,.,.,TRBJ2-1,CASSDAYNEQFF,TGTGCCAGCAGTGATGCCTACAATGAGCAGTTCTTC